One and the same sample provided the 17 T cell receptor beta chains below, sequenced in a study of CD8+ T cells in alopecia areata. Isolated RNA was reverse transcribed into cDNA used as the sequencing template. Using immunoSEQ multiplex PCR, the repertoire was profiled, and TCRdb retains in-frame clones only, with some absent. The sample yields approximately 100,000 clones, approximately 63% seen once. Sample treatment: oral pan-JAK inhibitor, 5-10 mg twice daily. Source: CD8+ T cells sorted from blood, taken between weeks 55 and 65, from a patient treated with tofacitinib. The origin of the receptors is a human donor with alopecia areata.

The chain links TRBV30 to TRBJ2-3, with 8 bases identical to TRBD2. CDR3 size: 14 residues. CDR1 GTSNPN and CDR2 SVGIG come from the germline V gene (reference sequence). The V segment lost 5 bases and the J segment 2 bases; nucleotides outside the gene matches: 6. The CDR3 region is CAWGTSEPTDTQYF. The CDR3 DNA sequence: TGTGCCTGGGGGACTAGTGAGCCCACAGATACGCAGTATTTT.

The chain has TRBV5-1 and TRBJ1-5; D gene unclear. The CDR3 is made up of 16 amino acids. The germline CDR1 and CDR2 sequences are SGHRS and YFSETQ. V lost 1 base, J lost 0 bases, and 11 bases lay in between. The CDR3 region is CASSLNSLDSNQPQHF. CDR3 nucleotide sequence: TGCGCCAGCAGCTTGAACTCACTTGATAGCAATCAGCCCCAGCATTTT.

This clone was found a few times. The chain uses TRBV10-3 and TRBJ1-5; D is undetermined. The CDR3 is 14 residues long. Germline-derived CDR1 and CDR2 are ENHRY and SYGVKD. Trimming shortened V by 0 bases and J by 4 bases, and 7 bases separated the two germline ends. DNA of the CDR3: TGTGCCATCAGTGAGTCTACTGGAAATCAGCCCCAGCATTTT. This translates into CAISESTGNQPQHF.

This chain joins TRBV5-6 and TRBJ1-4; D not resolved. The V and J ends lost 1 base and 0 bases respectively, with 7 bases between them. Germline values: CDR1 SGHDT, CDR2 YYEEEE. The CDR3 has 15 amino acids. The CDR3 bases are TGTGCCAGCAGCTTGCACCCCACAACTAATGAAAAACTGTTTTTT. Protein product: CASSLHPTTNEKLFF.

The chain uses TRBV27 and TRBJ2-7; the match to TRBD1 covers 8 bases. CDR1 and CDR2 from the germline V gene are MNHEY and SMNVEV (reference sequence). Trimming cost V 0 bases and J 3 bases; bases outside gene matches: 7. This CDR3 spans 16 amino acids. CDR3 nucleotide sequence: TGTGCCAGCAGTTTATCAGGACAGGGTAGTTTCTACGAGCAGTACTTC. It translates to CASSLSGQGSFYEQYF.

This clone appeared a few times. This chain links TRBV27 with TRBJ2-5; the D is unclear. CDR3 length: 15 residues. Germline assignment: CDR1 MNHEY and CDR2 SMNVEV (reference sequence). Trimming removed 2 bases from V and 1 base from J, with 11 bases in between. CDR3 sequence: CASSLNGHSQETQYF. The DNA for the CDR3 is TGTGCCAGCAGTTTAAACGGCCACAGCCAAGAGACCCAGTACTTC.

In its sample, this clone was seen a few times. The rearrangement joins TRBV5-5 to TRBJ2-1, with D tentatively TRBD1 (7 bases). Germline loops: CDR1 SGHKS, CDR2 YYEKEE (reference sequence). The CDR3 runs 15 residues. The V end lost 1 base, the J end lost 5 bases, and 13 bases lay between the germline ends. CDR3 in amino acids: CASSLSQGGHNEQFF. CDR3 nucleotide sequence: TGTGCCAGCAGCTTGAGTCAGGGGGGCCACAATGAGCAGTTCTTC.

The gene calls are TRBV6-5 and TRBJ1-2, with TRBD1 matching 7 bases. The CDR3 spans 15 residues. V dropped 6 bases and J dropped 1; count of bases not matched to a gene: 8. Germline CDR1 MNHEY, CDR2 SVGAGI. CDR3 residues: CASSSGTVFNYGYTF. CDR3 coding DNA: TGTGCCAGCAGCTCCGGGACAGTCTTTAACTATGGCTACACCTTC.

The rearrangement links TRBV30 to TRBJ2-7; D gene uncertain. The V end was cut by 4 bases, the J end by 5 bases, with 9 bases between. CDR3 size: 11 residues. Germline loops: CDR1 GTSNPN, CDR2 SVGIG (reference sequence). The CDR3 region is CAWTGGNEQYF. The DNA for the CDR3 is TGTGCCTGGACAGGTGGAAACGAGCAGTACTTC.

This clone was detected only a few times. The chain links TRBV7-2 to TRBJ2-3; D gene unclear. CDR1 SGHTA and CDR2 FQGNSA come from the germline V gene. The CDR3 is made up of 12 amino acids. V dropped 7 bases and J dropped 4 bases, with 9 bases sitting between them. CDR3 amino acids: CASIGRADTQYF. CDR3 sequence (DNA): TGTGCCAGCATAGGGCGCGCAGATACGCAGTATTTT. The whole variable domain, filled in from reference TRBV7-2 and TRBJ2-3, reads GAGVSQSPSNKVTEKGKDVELRCDPISGHTALYWYRQSLGQGLEFLIYFQGNSAPDKSGLPSDRFSAERTGGSVSTLTIQRTQQEDSAVYLCASIGRADTQYFGPGTRLTVL.

This clone occurred a few times. The chain carries TRBV29-1 and TRBJ1-3; unclear D gene. The CDR3 runs to 13 residues. Trimming removed 0 bases from V and 7 bases from J, with 10 bases in between. Germline CDR1 is SQVTM and CDR2 is ANQGSEA. CDR3 sequence: CSVEDRNPNTIYF. Here the CDR3 DNA reads TGCAGCGTTGAAGATAGGAACCCCAACACCATATATTTT.

The chain joins TRBV5-1 to TRBJ2-3; tentative D call: TRBD2 (6 bases). CDR1 and CDR2 from the germline V gene are SGHRS and YFSETQ. Between the trimmed V and J ends, which lost 4 bases and 4 bases, there was a span of 13 bases. The CDR3 has 14 amino acids. The CDR3 DNA is TGCGCCAGCAGCCTGGACTATCCTCCAGATACGCAGTATTTT. Protein sequence: CASSLDYPPDTQYF. Full variable domain (remainder filled in from reference TRBV5-1 and TRBJ2-3): KAGVTQTPRYLIKTRGQQVTLSCSPISGHRSVSWYQQTPGQGLQFLFEYFSETQRNKGNFPGRFSGRQFSNSRSEMNVSTLELGDSALYLCASSLDYPPDTQYFGPGTRLTVL.

This clone came up a few times. This rearrangement joins TRBV29-1 to TRBJ1-2; 8 bases are shared with TRBD1. After removal of 7 bases from V and 8 bases from J, the junction contained 6 bases not matched to a gene. This CDR3 region has 11 residues. Germline V gene lookup returns CDR1 SQVTM and CDR2 ANQGSEA. In DNA, the CDR3 is TGCAGCGCCCCGACAGGGGAAGGCTACACCTTC. Protein sequence: CSAPTGEGYTF.

The chain combines TRBV4-1 with TRBJ1-1; no clear D. V lost 0 bases to trimming and J lost 1 base, with 12 bases between them. Germline values: CDR1 MGHRA, CDR2 YSYEKL. The CDR3 has 16 residues. CDR3 amino acids: CASSQDRGNKNTEAFF. The CDR3 coding sequence is TGCGCCAGCAGCCAAGATCGGGGAAATAAGAACACTGAAGCTTTCTTT.

This chain links TRBV4-1 with TRBJ2-7, with D possibly being TRBD1 (6 bases). The V and J ends lost 1 base and 4 bases respectively, with 14 bases between them. Germline V lookup: CDR1 MGHRA, CDR2 YSYEKL. The CDR3 is made up of 15 amino acids. CDR3 in amino acids: CASSQAAGEAYEQYF. The CDR3 DNA reads TGCGCCAGCAGCCAAGCGGCAGGGGAAGCGTACGAGCAGTACTTC.

The chain couples TRBV27 to TRBJ2-7, with 7 bases identical to TRBD2. The CDR3 is 14 residues long. V shed 3 bases and J 2 bases; nucleotides not matched to a gene: 4. Germline V gene lookup returns CDR1 MNHEY and CDR2 SMNVEV (reference sequence). The CDR3 DNA reads as TGTGCCAGCAGTTTGGCGGGGGAGACCTACGAGCAGTACTTC. Translation gives CASSLAGETYEQYF.

V gene TRBV4-1 combines with J gene TRBJ2-7; TRBD1 is a possible D gene (5 bases). Trimming pared 0 bases from V and 9 bases from J, leaving 15 bases between. There are 14 residues in the CDR3. Germline V lookup: CDR1 MGHRA, CDR2 YSYEKL. For the CDR3, the DNA is TGCGCCAGCAGCCAAGATCGGGCAGGGTCGGGGCAGTACTTC. Its protein product is CASSQDRAGSGQYF.